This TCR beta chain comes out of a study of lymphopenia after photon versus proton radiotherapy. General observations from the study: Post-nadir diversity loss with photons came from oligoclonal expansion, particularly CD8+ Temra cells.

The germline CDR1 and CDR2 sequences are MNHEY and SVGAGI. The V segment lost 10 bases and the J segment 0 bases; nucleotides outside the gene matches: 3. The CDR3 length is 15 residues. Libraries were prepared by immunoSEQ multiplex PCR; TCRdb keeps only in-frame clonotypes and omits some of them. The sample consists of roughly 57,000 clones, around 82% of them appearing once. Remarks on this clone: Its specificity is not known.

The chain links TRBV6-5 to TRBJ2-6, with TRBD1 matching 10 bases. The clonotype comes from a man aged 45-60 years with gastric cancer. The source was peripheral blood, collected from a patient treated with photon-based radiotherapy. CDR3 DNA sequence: TGTGCCACCGGGACAGGGGACTCTGGGGCCAACGTCCTGACTTTC. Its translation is CATGTGDSGANVLTF.